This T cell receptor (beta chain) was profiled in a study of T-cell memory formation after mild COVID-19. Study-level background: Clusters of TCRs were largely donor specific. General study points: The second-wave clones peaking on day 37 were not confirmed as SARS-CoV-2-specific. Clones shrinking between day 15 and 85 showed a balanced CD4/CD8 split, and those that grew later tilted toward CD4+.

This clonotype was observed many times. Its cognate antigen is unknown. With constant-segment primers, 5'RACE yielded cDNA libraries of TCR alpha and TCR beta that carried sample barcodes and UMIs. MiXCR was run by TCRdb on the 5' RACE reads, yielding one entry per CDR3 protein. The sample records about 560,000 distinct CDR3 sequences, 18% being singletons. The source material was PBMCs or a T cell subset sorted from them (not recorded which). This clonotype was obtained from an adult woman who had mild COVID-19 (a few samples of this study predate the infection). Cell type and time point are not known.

The CDR3 sequence: CASSLAPGPAETQYF. The CDR3 DNA reads TGTGCCAGCAGCTTAGCGCCAGGACCTGCGGAGACCCAGTACTTC. The V call is TRBV7-6, the J call TRBJ2-5; D ambiguous. The CDR3 totals 15 residues. CDR1 SGHVS and CDR2 FNYEAQ come from the germline V gene. The V gene lost 0 bases and the J gene lost 5 bases, with 13 bases spanning the gap. Filled out from reference TRBV7-6 and TRBJ2-5, the complete variable domain reads GAGVSQSPRYKVTKRGQDVALRCDPISGHVSLYWYRQALGQGPEFLTYFNYEAQQDKSGLPNDRFSAERPEGSISTLTIQRTEQRDSAMYRCASSLAPGPAETQYFGPGTRLLVL.